Listed below are T cell receptor beta chains from one sample, sequenced in a study of blood T cell repertoires in COVID-19. Profiled with immunoSEQ multiplex PCR; TCRdb holds only in-frame clones, not every one. The table lists about 270,000 clones, approximately 91% of them singletons. The sample was PBMCs or T cells enriched from blood (not recorded which). The receptors shown here come from a woman in her thirties or forties with acute COVID-19. The CDR3 runs from the conserved cysteine through the conserved F or W. The order of the fields is J gene, D gene, V gene, clone size, CDR3 DNA, CDR3 protein. A D gene is named only where the DNA matches it firmly. Only some rows state a clone size, as once, few, many or a class for expanded clones.

>TRBJ1-1|TRBD1|TRBV6-5|.
TGTGCCAGCAGGAAGGGGACAGGTCGCACTGAAGCTTTCTTT
CASRKGTGRTEAFF
>TRBJ2-7|TRBD1|TRBV6-5|.
TGTGCCAGCAGTTACTCAGGGGGCCTCAATTACGAGCAGTACTTC
CASSYSGGLNYEQYF
>TRBJ1-1|TRBD1|TRBV7-2|.
TGTGCCAGCAGCTTAGGACAGGGTGGATACACTGAAGCTTTCTTT
CASSLGQGGYTEAFF
>TRBJ1-3|.|TRBV9|.
TGTGCCAGCAGCGTATCAGGAAACTCTGGAAACACCATATATTTT
CASSVSGNSGNTIYF
>TRBJ1-2|.|TRBV27|.
TGTGCCAGCAGTCCGGGGGATCCAAGCCATGGCTACACCTTC
CASSPGDPSHGYTF
>TRBJ1-1|.|TRBV4-1|.
TGCGCCAGCAGCCAAGATCGAGGGAACACTGAAGCTTTCTTT
CASSQDRGNTEAFF
>TRBJ2-7|TRBD1|TRBV5-4|.
TGTGCCAGCAGCCCAACAGGGGACGAGCAGTACTTC
CASSPTGDEQYF
>TRBJ1-5|.|TRBV3-1/TRBV3-2|.
TGTGCCAGCAGCCAAGGCGACACGCGCCAGCCCCAGCATTTT
CASSQGDTRQPQHF
>TRBJ1-6|.|TRBV10-3|.
TGTGCCATCAGTGAGCGGGGTTTAAATAATTCACCCCTCCACTTT
CAISERGLNNSPLHF
>TRBJ1-2|.|TRBV21-1|.
TGTGCCAGCACCCAAGCGTCTCGAGGTGGCTACACCTTC
CASTQASRGGYTF
>TRBJ1-5|TRBD1|TRBV27|.
TGTGCCAGCAGAACAGGGGGCGGAGGGGGCAATCAGCCCCAGCATTTT
CASRTGGGGGNQPQHF
>TRBJ1-2|.|TRBV4-3|.
TGCGCCAGCAGCCACCATACCGGGGTTGATGGCTACACCTTC
CASSHHTGVDGYTF
>TRBJ2-3|.|TRBV11-2|.
TGTGCCAGCAGCTTAAGCAGCGGGAGCACAGATACGCAGTATTTT
CASSLSSGSTDTQYF
>TRBJ1-2|TRBD1|TRBV6-6|.
TGTGCCAGCAGTTCCTCCGGGGGACAGGGATGGGGTGGCTACACCTTC
CASSSSGGQGWGGYTF
>TRBJ1-4|TRBD1|TRBV12-3/TRBV12-4|.
TGTGCCAGCAGTCTGACAGGGAGGGAAAAACTGTTTTTT
CASSLTGREKLFF
>TRBJ2-4|TRBD2|TRBV7-2|.
TGTGCCAGCAGCTTAGGCGGATCGGGGGGGCCGAACATTCAGTACTTC
CASSLGGSGGPNIQYF
>TRBJ2-7|TRBD2|TRBV19|once
TGTGCCAGTAGCCCCCGGGGGGGGTCCCTCGAGCAGTACTTC
CASSPRGGSLEQYF
>TRBJ2-5|TRBD2|TRBV2|.
TGTGCCAGCAGTCCTATAGCGGGGGGTGGAGAGACCCAGTACTTC
CASSPIAGGGETQYF
>TRBJ2-1|.|TRBV7-2|.
TGTGCCAGCAGCTACAAGCCCTCCACTATCGAGCAGTTCTTC
CASSYKPSTIEQFF
>TRBJ1-2|.|TRBV30|.
TGTGCACTCGGTAGACAGAAACCAAACTATGGCTACACCTTC
CALGRQKPNYGYTF
>TRBJ1-5|.|TRBV28|.
TGTGCCAGCAGTTTGGGGAGGAAGCCCCAGCATTTT
CASSLGRKPQHF
>TRBJ2-1|TRBD2|TRBV29-1|.
TGCAGCGTTGAGCGGACTAGCGGGGTGGAGCAGTTCTTC
CSVERTSGVEQFF
>TRBJ2-1|.|TRBV2|.
TGTGCCAGCAGCGCTCAGGGAGGTGGAGTGGCTGAGCAGTTCTTC
CASSAQGGGVAEQFF
>TRBJ2-7|TRBD2|TRBV9|.
TGTGCCAGCAGCGTAGGAAGTAGCGGGGCCTACGAGCAGTACTTC
CASSVGSSGAYEQYF
>TRBJ1-1|.|TRBV4-2|.
TGTGCCAGCAGCCAAGACCCTACAGGGAGCAGAACTGAAGCTTTCTTT
CASSQDPTGSRTEAFF
>TRBJ2-1|TRBD2|TRBV9|.
TGTGCCAGCAGCCGGCGACTAGCGGGGGGCTACAATGAGCAGTTCTTC
CASSRRLAGGYNEQFF
>TRBJ2-2|.|TRBV10-3|.
TGTGCCATCAGTGAGGTTCTTACCGGGGAGCTGTTTTTT
CAISEVLTGELFF
>TRBJ2-5|.|TRBV2|.
TGTGCCAGCAGTGAGGGGAGAGAGACCCAGTACTTC
CASSEGRETQYF
>TRBJ2-1|TRBD2|TRBV5-4|.
TGTGCCAGCAGCCCAAGCGGGGGGCTCGGAAGTTTAAGCGAGCAGTTCTTC
CASSPSGGLGSLSEQFF
>TRBJ2-5|TRBD2|TRBV6-2/TRBV6-3|.
TGTGCCAGCAGTTACGGGGGGGCTAGCGGGAGTGTGGAGACCCAGTACTTC
CASSYGGASGSVETQYF
>TRBJ1-5|.|TRBV15|.
TGTGCCACCAGCAGAGGCGGAAATCAGCCCCAGCATTTT
CATSRGGNQPQHF
>TRBJ2-5|TRBD1|TRBV5-4|.
TGTGCCAGCAGCCCCCCCGCCGGGACAGGGAACCAAGAGACCCAGTACTTC
CASSPPAGTGNQETQYF
>TRBJ2-7|.|TRBV11-2|.
TGTGCCAGCAGCCCGCTCCGGGACCAAGGGGGCGAGCAGTACTTC
CASSPLRDQGGEQYF
>TRBJ2-3|TRBD2|TRBV19|.
TGTGCCAGTAGTATCCTTGGACTAGCAGATACAGATACGCAGTATTTT
CASSILGLADTDTQYF
>TRBJ2-3|.|TRBV7-3|.
TGTGCCAGCAGCCCGACAGGCGGTGGGTCAAATACGCAGTATTTT
CASSPTGGGSNTQYF
>TRBJ1-1|TRBD1|TRBV5-1|.
TGCGCCAGCAGCTTGGGACAGGGAGCCTACACTGAAGCTTTCTTT
CASSLGQGAYTEAFF
>TRBJ2-2|TRBD2|TRBV5-1|.
TGCGCCAGCAGCTTGGCCCCCATCGGGAGGAACGGGGAGCTGTTTTTT
CASSLAPIGRNGELFF
>TRBJ2-5|TRBD1|TRBV7-2|.
TGTGCCAGCACAAGGACAGGGGAAGAGACCCAGTACTTC
CASTRTGEETQYF
>TRBJ1-5|TRBD1|TRBV30|once
TGTGCCTGGAGTGGTGGGGGACAGGGAGGACAGCCCCAGCATTTT
CAWSGGGQGGQPQHF
>TRBJ2-1|TRBD2|TRBV27|.
TGTGCCAGCAGTCCGACTAGCGGGGGGGCCCCCTACAATGAGCAGTTCTTC
CASSPTSGGAPYNEQFF
>TRBJ2-6|.|TRBV28|.
TGTGCCAGCAGTTTGTTTCATGGGGCCAACGTCCTGACTTTC
CASSLFHGANVLTF
>TRBJ1-2|.|TRBV24-1|.
TGTGCCACCAGTGATTTGCAAGTAGACTATGGCTACACCTTC
CATSDLQVDYGYTF
>TRBJ2-7|TRBD1|TRBV5-6|.
TGTGCCAGCAGCAGGACAGGGTTGGAGCAGTACTTC
CASSRTGLEQYF